This record covers a single TCR beta chain. With 7 bases removed from V and 5 bases from J, the gap between germline ends came to 24 bases. Germline V gene data show CDR1 as MGHRA and CDR2 as YSYEKL. The CDR3 totals 16 residues. The data were taken from a study of blood T cell repertoires in COVID-19. Study context: Acute-phase and convalescent COVID-19 samples originated in the United States, Italy and Spain.

Libraries were prepared by immunoSEQ multiplex PCR; TCRdb keeps only in-frame clonotypes and omits some of them. The repertoire holds 75,000 to 95,000 clones, around nine tenths seen once, with about 3% in the top ten. The source material was peripheral blood. This sequence joins TRBV4-1 and TRBJ2-7, with D perhaps matching TRBD2 (6 bases). This sequence originates from a woman older than 75 with acute or convalescent COVID-19. The CDR3 region has the DNA TGCGCCAGCACCGCCATTCCTATTGGGAGGAGCGACGAGCAGTACTTC. Its translation: CASTAIPIGRSDEQYF.